Listed below are T cell receptor beta chains from one sample, sequenced in a study of blood T cell repertoires in COVID-19. Repertoires were generated with immunoSEQ multiplex PCR, while TCRdb's copy carries only in-frame clones and drops some. This repertoire shows 250,000 or so clones, 75% to 90% found once; its top ten account for approximately 1.9%. Sequenced material: PBMCs or T cells enriched from blood (not recorded which). The receptors shown here come from a woman in her 50s who had recovered from COVID-19. CDR3s include the opening cysteine and the closing phenylalanine or tryptophan. A D gene is named only where the DNA matches it firmly. For some rows the clone size is stated as once, few or many, or as a class when expanded; others skip it.

J gene	clone size	D gene	CDR3 length	V gene	CDR3 protein	CDR3 DNA
TRBJ1-4	NA	NA	14	TRBV28	CASSEGGTNEKLFF	TGTGCCAGCAGTGAAGGGGGAACTAATGAAAAACTGTTTTTT
TRBJ2-1	NA	TRBD2	18	TRBV4-1	CASSQNPPPLAGGNEQFF	TGCGCCAGCAGCCAAAACCCCCCCCCGCTAGCGGGGGGGAATGAGCAGTTCTTC
TRBJ1-1	NA	NA	14	TRBV27	CASSYTGRNTEAFF	TGTGCCAGCAGTTACACAGGGCGGAACACTGAAGCTTTCTTT
TRBJ2-5	few	TRBD1	15	TRBV28	CASSLGTGGLETQYF	TGTGCCAGCAGTTTAGGGACAGGGGGTCTAGAGACCCAGTACTTC
TRBJ2-7	NA	NA	13	TRBV5-1	CASSLDRVYEQYF	TGCGCCAGCAGCTTGGACAGGGTCTACGAGCAGTACTTC
TRBJ2-1	NA	NA	12	TRBV28	CASNDRYNEQFF	TGTGCCAGCAATGACAGGTACAATGAGCAGTTCTTC
TRBJ1-6	NA	NA	13	TRBV29-1	CSVGEVNNSPLHF	TGCAGCGTTGGCGAAGTCAATAATTCACCCCTCCACTTT
TRBJ1-1	NA	NA	14	TRBV27	CASSRRQETFEAFF	TGTGCCAGCAGTCGGAGACAGGAGACTTTTGAAGCTTTCTTT
TRBJ2-1	NA	NA	17	TRBV28	CASSETSLFTSYNEQFF	TGTGCCAGCAGTGAAACTTCCCTTTTCACCTCCTACAATGAGCAGTTCTTC
TRBJ1-5	NA	TRBD1	14	TRBV6-1	CASSFHRGGQPQHF	TGTGCCAGCAGTTTCCACAGGGGCGGTCAGCCCCAGCATTTT
TRBJ1-1	NA	NA	15	TRBV27	CASSNRPAVGTEAFF	TGTGCCAGCAGCAACAGGCCGGCCGTTGGCACTGAAGCTTTCTTT
TRBJ2-7	NA	TRBD1	14	TRBV20-1	CSASYMTGSYEQYF	TGCAGTGCTAGTTATATGACAGGGTCCTACGAGCAGTACTTC
TRBJ1-2	NA	NA	14	TRBV28	CAGSPAGGFYGYTF	TGTGCCGGCTCACCCGCAGGTGGGTTCTATGGCTACACCTTC
TRBJ1-1	NA	NA	15	TRBV5-1	CASSLATGMNTEAFF	TGCGCCAGCAGCTTGGCCACGGGAATGAACACTGAAGCTTTCTTT
TRBJ2-7	NA	NA	13	TRBV19	CASSISLSYEQYF	TGTGCCAGTAGTATATCTCTCTCCTACGAGCAGTACTTC
TRBJ2-7	NA	TRBD1	14	TRBV28	CASSFSTGTYEQYF	TGTGCCAGCAGCTTTTCGACAGGGACCTACGAGCAGTACTTC
TRBJ2-3	NA	NA	13	TRBV9	CASSVGGVDTQYF	TGTGCCAGCAGCGTAGGAGGCGTAGATACGCAGTATTTT